This T cell receptor beta chain appears in the sequencing data of a study of CD8+CD57+ T cells in acquired aplastic anemia. Turning to the study itself: Across the sorted CD4+ and CD8+ cells, DNA amounts averaged roughly 3.5 ug.

The TCR beta profiling, which covered VDJ combination and CDR3 sequence, was carried out using genomic DNA as the template. TCRdb processed the reads anew with MiXCR; each CDR3 protein has one entry. The data show around 200,000 distinct CDR3 sequences, approximately 48% seen once. Flow cytometry had shown expanded CD8+CD57+ cells in the patients chosen for sequencing. The CDR3 has 16 amino acids. Unmatched junction bases numbered 14, after V lost 5 bases and J lost 6 bases. This clonotype was sampled from a human donor with aplastic anemia. Material for sequencing was sorted CD4+, CD8+, or CD8+CD57+ T cells (not recorded which) from PBMCs. The genes are TRBV12-3 or TRBV12-4 and TRBJ2-7, with 9 bases that match TRBD1. The CDR3 region has the DNA TGTGCCAGCAGTGCAGACCCGGGACAGGGAGGCCTCGAGCAGTACTTC. As protein: CASSADPGQGGLEQYF.